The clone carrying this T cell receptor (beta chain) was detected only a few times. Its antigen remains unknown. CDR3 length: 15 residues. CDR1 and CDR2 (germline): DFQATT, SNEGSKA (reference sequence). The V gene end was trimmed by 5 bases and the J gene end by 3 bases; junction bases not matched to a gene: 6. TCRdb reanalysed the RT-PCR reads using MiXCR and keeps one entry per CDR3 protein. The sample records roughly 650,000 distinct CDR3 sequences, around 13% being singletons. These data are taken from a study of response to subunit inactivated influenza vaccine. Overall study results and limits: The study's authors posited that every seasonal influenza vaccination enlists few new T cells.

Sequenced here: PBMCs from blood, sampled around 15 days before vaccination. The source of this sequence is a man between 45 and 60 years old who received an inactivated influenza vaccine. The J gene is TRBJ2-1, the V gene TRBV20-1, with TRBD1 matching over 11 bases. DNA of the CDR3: TGCAGTGCTGAGGACAGGGGGCGGGTCTACAATGAGCAGTTCTTC. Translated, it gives CSAEDRGRVYNEQFF.